This TCR beta chain came from a study of blood T cell repertoires in COVID-19. Study at large: Samples taken during acute and convalescent COVID-19 were collected in the United States, Italy and Spain. PBMCs, B-cell-depleted T cells, or T cells provided the cDNA or gDNA that made up the material.

Deletions cut 6 bases from V and 5 bases from J, with 10 bases between. CDR1 is SEHNR and CDR2 is FQNEAQ in the germline V gene (reference sequence). This CDR3 spans 12 amino acids. Under the authors' procedure: Estimates of nucleated cell counts were drawn from the amplification of reference gene primers. Using immunoSEQ multiplex PCR, the repertoire was profiled, and TCRdb retains in-frame clones only, with some absent. V and J calls and clone size are those listed in that table; D and trimming were worked out from the DNA. This table has nearly 300,000 clones, around 89% appearing once. The chain uses TRBV7-9 and TRBJ2-5; D is uncertain. The clonotype was recovered from a woman in her twenties or thirties who had recovered from COVID-19. The sequencing sample was made of peripheral blood. The CDR3 region has the DNA TGTGCCAGCAGGTCGGTGCCGGAGACCCAGTACTTC. Amino acids: CASRSVPETQYF.